This T cell receptor (beta chain) emerged from a study of T cell responses to AZD1222 COVID-19 vaccine. Clones were read by immunoSEQ multiplex PCR, and TCRdb kept only the in-frame ones, dropping some. Of approximately 150,000 clones listed, roughly 90% are singletons. As regards this clone: Its antigen remains unknown.

Study-wide results and caveats: After two AZD1222 doses, spike-specific TCR breadth and depth rose versus day 0. There were mostly white British donors and more females than males, and clonal diversity was possibly underestimated.

CDR3 size: 13 residues. CDR1 is SQVTM and CDR2 is ANQGSEA in the germline V gene. The junction had 7 bases not matched to a gene; V was cut back by 6 bases and J by 5 bases. The source of this sequence is an adult who received the AZD1222 COVID-19 vaccine. The gene calls are TRBV29-1 and TRBJ1-1; 9 bases are a match to TRBD1. The sample was peripheral blood, taken 28 days after the second AZD1222 dose. The CDR3 is CSVKDRGRTEAFF. The CDR3 DNA follows: TGCAGCGTGAAGGACAGGGGAAGGACTGAAGCTTTCTTT.